This T cell receptor beta chain was identified in a study of OX40 agonist ivuxolimab in advanced cancers. Study-level background: Ivuxolimab, an agonist antibody against OX40 (CD134), was given to patients. Ivuxolimab, which patients received intravenously every 2 weeks, was dosed at 0.01 to 10 mg/kg. The study's findings and limits: What antigens the expanded peripheral T cells recognized was never established. Certain nonresponding patients likewise had low normalized T-cell clonal expansion.

This CDR3 contains 13 residues. Germline V gene data show CDR1 as LGHNA and CDR2 as YSLEER. The germline V and J ends were trimmed by 4 bases and 2 bases, with 8 bases remaining between them. Method: immunoSEQ multiplex PCR; TCRdb's copy keeps in-frame clones and lacks some. The sample holds 60,000 to 85,000 clones; more than 75% are singletons and the top ten take under 0.4%. Concerning this clone itself: Its specificity is not known.

Sequenced here: CD4+ or CD8+ T cells sorted from blood, sampled in a trial of the OX40 agonist ivuxolimab. This TCR was recovered from an adult with an advanced solid tumor such as melanoma, head and neck, liver or kidney cancer. This rearrangement joins TRBV4-3 to TRBJ1-1, with D hard to call. This chain's CDR3 is CASSLESNTEAFF. CDR3 in DNA: TGCGCCAGCAGCCTAGAATCTAACACTGAAGCTTTCTTT.